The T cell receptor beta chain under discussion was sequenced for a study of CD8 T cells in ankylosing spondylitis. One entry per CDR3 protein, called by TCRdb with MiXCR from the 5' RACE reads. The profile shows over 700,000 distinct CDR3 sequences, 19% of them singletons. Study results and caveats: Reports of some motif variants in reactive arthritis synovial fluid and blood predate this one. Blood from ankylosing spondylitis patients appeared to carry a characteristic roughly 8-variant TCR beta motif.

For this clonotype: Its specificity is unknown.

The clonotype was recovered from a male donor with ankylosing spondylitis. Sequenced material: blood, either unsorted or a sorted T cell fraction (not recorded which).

CDR3 nucleotides: TGTGCCACCAGTGATTATAGGGCAGGGAGCACAGATACGCAGTATTTT. This gives the protein CATSDYRAGSTDTQYF. The chain joins TRBV24-1 to TRBJ2-3; D may be TRBD1 (5 bases). Germline assignment: CDR1 KGHDR and CDR2 SFDVKD. Deletions cut 2 bases from V and 0 bases from J, with 11 bases between. This CDR3 has 16 amino acids.